The rows below give T cell receptor beta chains drawn from one sample of a study of cytomegalovirus exposure and HLA in healthy donors. Sequencing was performed with immunoSEQ multiplex PCR; in TCRdb, only in-frame clones are kept and a portion is missing. The sample's table shows about 79,000 clones. The sample comprised PBMCs. The source is a man aged 25 to 40 in good health and CMV-seronegative. CDR3s include the opening cysteine and the closing phenylalanine or tryptophan. D genes are given only for firm matches. Size is stated for part of the rows, as once, few or many counts, or as a class when the clone is expanded.

D,J,V,size,DNA,CDR3
.,TRBJ2-7,TRBV5-6,.,TGTGCCAGCAGCTTGGAGGGGTCCTACGAGCAGTACTTC,CASSLEGSYEQYF
.,TRBJ2-7,TRBV5-4,.,TGTGCCAGCAGCTTTTTTAACAGGCAGTACGAGCAGTACTTC,CASSFFNRQYEQYF
TRBD2,TRBJ2-3,TRBV2,.,TGTGCCAGCAGTGAAGACGGGGGGGCTATGACAGATACGCAGTATTTT,CASSEDGGAMTDTQYF
TRBD1,TRBJ2-5,TRBV28,.,TGTGCCAGCAGTACCCCCGGGACAGGGAAAGAGACCCAGTACTTC,CASSTPGTGKETQYF
.,TRBJ1-5,TRBV4-1,.,TGCGCCAGCAGCCAAGATACCGAGAATCAGCCCCAGCATTTT,CASSQDTENQPQHF
TRBD2,TRBJ2-7,TRBV20-1,.,TGCAGTGCTGCGGGACTAGTGGAGCAGTACTTC,CSAAGLVEQYF
TRBD1,TRBJ2-3,TRBV5-1,.,TGCGCCAGCAGCGACAGGGGGCAGACCCTCGATACGCAGTATTTT,CASSDRGQTLDTQYF
.,TRBJ2-7,TRBV27,.,TGTGCCAGCAGTTCGGACATCTCCTACGAGCAGTACTTC,CASSSDISYEQYF
TRBD2,TRBJ2-2,TRBV4-1,.,TGCGCCAGCAGCTCTAGCGGGGTTGGCGGGGAGCTGTTTTTT,CASSSSGVGGELFF
TRBD1,TRBJ1-4,TRBV7-8,.,TGTGCCAGCAGCTCGGACAGGAGAAATGAAAAACTGTTTTTT,CASSSDRRNEKLFF
TRBD1,TRBJ1-5,TRBV18,.,TGTGCCAGCTCACCCACAGGGGGAGGTAATCAGCCCCAGCATTTT,CASSPTGGGNQPQHF
TRBD2,TRBJ2-1,TRBV4-3,.,TGCGCCAGCAGCCAACGGACTAGCGGGGACTACAATGAGCAGTTCTTC,CASSQRTSGDYNEQFF
TRBD2,TRBJ2-7,TRBV6-5,medium-sized,TGTGCCAGCAGTTCCGGACTAGCGGGGGAGCAGTACTTC,CASSSGLAGEQYF
.,TRBJ2-7,TRBV7-8,.,TGTGCCAGCAGCCCTCCGCGGGCGGACGAGCAGTACTTC,CASSPPRADEQYF
TRBD2,TRBJ2-7,TRBV6-5,.,TGTGCCAGCAACCCTAGCGGGAACTCCTACGAGCAGTACTTC,CASNPSGNSYEQYF
TRBD2,TRBJ2-3,TRBV6-5,.,TGTGCCAGCAGGCCAGCGGGAGTGCGGACAGATACGCAGTATTTT,CASRPAGVRTDTQYF
TRBD2,TRBJ2-7,TRBV6-1,.,TGTGCCAGCATGCGGGGGGGGAGCTCCTACGAGCAGTACTTC,CASMRGGSSYEQYF
.,TRBJ2-7,TRBV5-4,.,TGTGCCAGCAGCTTGGATCCGGGGCGCGGGGTCGAGCAGTACTTC,CASSLDPGRGVEQYF
TRBD1,TRBJ1-4,TRBV6-5,.,TGTGCCAGCAGTCTCTGGACAGGGGAAATTCAAAAACTGTTTTTT,CASSLWTGEIQKLFF
TRBD2,TRBJ2-1,TRBV29-1,.,TGCAGCGTTGAAGAAGCTAGCGGGCCCACCTCCTACAATGAGCAGTTCTTC,CSVEEASGPTSYNEQFF
TRBD1,TRBJ1-3,TRBV6-5,.,TGTGCCAGCAGACAGGGGGCTTTTGGAAACACCATATATTTT,CASRQGAFGNTIYF
TRBD2,TRBJ2-7,TRBV4-1,.,TGCGCCAGCAGCCAAGGGGTTAGCGGGGGGGAAGAGCAGTACTTC,CASSQGVSGGEEQYF
TRBD2,TRBJ2-2,TRBV7-3,.,TGTGCCAGCAGCTTAACCCGGACTAGCGGGAGTCCCGGGGAGCTGTTTTTT,CASSLTRTSGSPGELFF
.,TRBJ2-1,TRBV11-3,.,TGTGCCAGCAGCTTCACAGTGAATGAGCAGTTCTTC,CASSFTVNEQFF
.,TRBJ2-7,TRBV9,.,TGTGCCAGCAGCGTAAGAACGGGTCAGATTTACGAGCAGTACTTC,CASSVRTGQIYEQYF
TRBD1,TRBJ2-7,TRBV6-5,.,TGTGCCAGCAGTACGGGGGACAGGACCATCTACGAGCAGTACTTC,CASSTGDRTIYEQYF
.,TRBJ2-3,TRBV5-1,.,TGCGCCAGCAGCTGGGGACTGGGCACAGATACGCAGTATTTT,CASSWGLGTDTQYF
TRBD1,TRBJ1-2,TRBV5-1,.,TGCGCCAGCAGCACCGACAGGGAAAGCGGCTACACCTTC,CASSTDRESGYTF
.,TRBJ2-3,TRBV4-3,.,TGCGCCAGCAGCCAAGATCGGAGGACAGATACGCAGTATTTT,CASSQDRRTDTQYF
TRBD2,TRBJ2-1,TRBV13,.,TGTGCCAGCAGCCTTGAGCGGGGGGGCTCCTATGGGAATGAGCAGTTCTTC,CASSLERGGSYGNEQFF
.,TRBJ2-7,TRBV4-1,.,TGCGCCAGCAGCCCGACAGGACGGTCCTACGAGCAGTACTTC,CASSPTGRSYEQYF
.,TRBJ1-2,TRBV5-1,.,TGCGCCAGCAGCTCGTCGGGGGTAAACTATGGCTACACCTTC,CASSSSGVNYGYTF
.,TRBJ2-7,TRBV2,.,TGTGCCAGCAGTCCAGCTGACTTGGTCGAGCAGTACTTC,CASSPADLVEQYF
.,TRBJ1-4,TRBV27,.,TGTGCCAGCACCCAGACGGGGGGAGGAAAACTGTTTTTT,CASTQTGGGKLFF
.,TRBJ1-1,TRBV11-2,.,TGTGCCAGCAGCTTAGATCCCAGTGAAACTTTCTTT,CASSLDPSETFF
.,TRBJ2-5,TRBV4-1,.,TGCGCCAGCAGCCTACCGGACAGACAAGAGACCCAGTACTTC,CASSLPDRQETQYF
TRBD1,TRBJ1-1,TRBV10-1,.,TGCGCCAGCAGTCCGAACAACAGGGGTTACACTGAAGCTTTCTTT,CASSPNNRGYTEAFF
TRBD2,TRBJ2-3,TRBV7-6,.,TGTGCCAGCAGCTTATTCAGGGAGGGAACGCAGTATTTT,CASSLFREGTQYF
.,TRBJ1-1,TRBV5-1,.,TGCGCCAGCAGCTTGGCGACGGGGAACACTGAAGCTTTCTTT,CASSLATGNTEAFF
TRBD2,TRBJ2-7,TRBV6-5,.,TGTGCCAGCAGTTACGCGGGAGGCTCCTACGAGCAGTACTTC,CASSYAGGSYEQYF
.,TRBJ1-1,TRBV7-2,.,TGTGCCAGCCAGGCACGGAACACTGAAGCTTTCTTT,CASQARNTEAFF
.,TRBJ2-2,TRBV4-3,.,TGCGCCAGCAGACTAGGCCATCAGAACACCGGGGAGCTGTTTTTT,CASRLGHQNTGELFF
TRBD1,TRBJ2-1,TRBV5-4,.,TGTGCCAGCAGCTTCTTCGACAGGGACAATGAGCAGTTCTTC,CASSFFDRDNEQFF
.,TRBJ2-3,TRBV5-1,.,TGCGCCAGCATCGACTACACAGATACGCAGTATTTT,CASIDYTDTQYF
.,TRBJ2-6,TRBV6-4,.,TGTGCCAGCAGTCTCAGCTCTGGGGCCAACGTCCTGACTTTC,CASSLSSGANVLTF
.,TRBJ2-7,TRBV2,.,TGTGCCAGCAGTGAAGGGGGCTTCTACGAGCAGTACTTC,CASSEGGFYEQYF
TRBD2,TRBJ2-1,TRBV7-6,.,TGTGCCAGCAGCCCCATCGGGGGGGGCCTTACCGACTCCTACAATGAGCAGTTCTTC,CASSPIGGGLTDSYNEQFF
TRBD1,TRBJ1-1,TRBV6-5,.,TGTGCCAGCAGCTCCGGGACAGGGGTGAACACTGAAGCTTTCTTT,CASSSGTGVNTEAFF